One sample yielded the 22 T cell receptor beta chains listed below, sequenced in a study of blood T cell repertoires in COVID-19. Clones were read by immunoSEQ multiplex PCR, and TCRdb kept only the in-frame ones, dropping some. This sample yields around 300,000 clones, of which over 85% are seen a single time; around 1.9% belongs to the top ten. The sequenced material came from PBMCs or T cells enriched from blood (not recorded which). The receptors derive from a woman between 55 and 75 years old who had recovered from COVID-19.

The chain combines TRBV18 with TRBJ1-1; D gene uncertain. The CDR3 sequence is 14 residues long. In germline, CDR1 is KGHSH, CDR2 LQKENI. Trimming removed 0 bases at V and 1 base at J, with 6 bases between. CDR3 sequence reads: CASSPPPGNTEAFF. In DNA, the CDR3 is TGTGCCAGCTCACCACCGCCCGGGAACACTGAAGCTTTCTTT.

The chain recombines TRBV5-1 with TRBJ1-4; 9 bases align to TRBD1. Germline assignment: CDR1 SGHRS and CDR2 YFSETQ. With V trimmed by 9 bases and J by 8 bases, 8 bases remained unmatched. CDR3 length equals 13 residues. For the CDR3, the DNA is TGCGCCACTAGACAGGGGGATAACGAAAAACTGTTTTTT. The encoded protein is CATRQGDNEKLFF.

This clone was found a few times. This chain joins TRBV5-6 and TRBJ2-3, with 9 bases that match TRBD2. J lost 6 bases, V lost 4 bases, and 9 bases had no gene match. Looked up from germline, CDR1 is SGHDT and CDR2 is YYEEEE. The CDR3 runs 15 residues. Here the CDR3 reads CASSTASGVGDTQYF. The CDR3 DNA follows: TGTGCCAGCAGCACCGCTAGCGGGGTGGGTGATACGCAGTATTTT.

The CDR3 region has the DNA TGTGCCAGCAGCCAAGATTCACCCAGCGGGGTACGGAACGAGCAGTACTTC. Its protein product is CASSQDSPSGVRNEQYF. The chain employs TRBV3-1 (or the pseudogene TRBV3-2) and TRBJ2-7; 7 bases map to TRBD2. The ends lost 0 bases at V and 5 bases at J; junction bases unmatched: 13. Germline CDR1 LGHDT, CDR2 YNNKEL (reference sequence). The CDR3 runs to 17 residues.

The V and J genes are TRBV10-1 and TRBJ2-1; 9 positions agree with TRBD1. CDR1 and CDR2 from the germline V gene are WNHNN and SYGVQD (reference sequence). This CDR3 is 16 amino acids long. Trimming removed 2 bases from V and 0 bases from J; junction bases left unmatched: 2. CDR3 residues: CASSEAQGASYNEQFF. As DNA, the CDR3 is TGCGCCAGCAGTGAGGCACAGGGGGCCTCCTACAATGAGCAGTTCTTC.

The table lists this clone with a count of one. V usage is TRBV6-6 and J usage is TRBJ2-3; possibly TRBD2 for D (5 bases). The CDR3 contains 11 residues. Germline V CDR1 and CDR2: MNHNY, SVGAGI (reference sequence). Trimming shortened V by 5 bases and J by 6 bases, and 6 bases separated the two germline ends. DNA of the CDR3: TGTGCCAGCAGTGGCGGGGATACGCAGTATTTT. It yields the protein CASSGGDTQYF.

The rearrangement links TRBV7-3 to TRBJ2-1, with a weak D call TRBD1 (5 bases). CDR1 and CDR2 from the germline V gene are SGHTA and FQGTGA. The V end lost 2 bases, the J end lost 5 bases, and 16 bases lay between the germline ends. This CDR3 comprises 16 residues. Written as DNA, the CDR3 is TGTGCCAGCAGCTTATGGGGCCCCACCCTGGACAATGAGCAGTTCTTC. Translating it yields CASSLWGPTLDNEQFF.

The V and J genes are TRBV5-6 and TRBJ1-1; no clear D. Trimming took 4 bases from V and 4 from J, leaving 11 bases between them. Germline-derived CDR1 and CDR2 are SGHDT and YYEEEE. The CDR3 extends over 13 amino acids. The CDR3 DNA sequence: TGTGCCAGCAGCCGGAGGAGATCCACTGAAGCTTTCTTT. Residues: CASSRRRSTEAFF.

In DNA form, the CDR3 reads TGTGCCAGCAGCCGACACACTCCCTACGAGCAGTACTTC. It translates to CASSRHTPYEQYF. The chain carries TRBV28 and TRBJ2-7; D gene unclear. The CDR3 spans 13 residues. CDR1 and CDR2 from the germline V gene are MDHEN and SYDVKM. Trimming took off 6 bases at V and 2 bases at J, with 11 bases between the two ends.

The V gene is TRBV7-8, the J gene TRBJ1-1, with no clear D. The V end was cut by 5 bases, the J end by 1 base, with 11 bases between. The CDR3 is 14 residues long. The germline CDR1 and CDR2 sequences are SGHVS and FQNEAQ. CDR3 in amino acids: CASSRNIQNTEAFF. As DNA, the CDR3 is TGTGCCAGCAGCCGAAATATACAGAACACTGAAGCTTTCTTT.

The chain joins TRBV29-1 to TRBJ1-1; 7 nucleotides line up with TRBD1. Germline CDR1 and CDR2: SQVTM and ANQGSEA. J was trimmed by 1 base and V by 7 bases; bases with no gene match: 12. The CDR3 runs to 15 residues. CDR3 residues: CSGHISGTENTEAFF. CDR3 bases: TGCAGCGGCCATATTTCCGGGACAGAGAACACTGAAGCTTTCTTT.

The chain is built from TRBV28 and TRBJ2-2; TRBD1 agrees at 8 bases. CDR1 and CDR2 (germline): MDHEN, SYDVKM. The V gene end was trimmed by 6 bases and the J gene end by 0 bases; junction bases not matched to a gene: 3. The CDR3 has 15 residues. The CDR3 region is CASSPGGPNTGELFF. CDR3 in DNA: TGTGCCAGCAGCCCAGGGGGCCCGAACACCGGGGAGCTGTTTTTT.

The rearrangement joins TRBV6-2 or TRBV6-3 to TRBJ2-3; possibly TRBD2 for D (5 bases). Germline CDR1 and CDR2: MNHEY and SVGEGT. The V and J ends lost 1 base and 4 bases respectively, with 12 bases between them. This CDR3 comprises 15 residues. CDR3 coding DNA: TGTGCCAGCAGTTACTACGGGGTACCGCCAGATACGCAGTATTTT. Its translation: CASSYYGVPPDTQYF.

The chain has TRBV5-4 and TRBJ1-1, with unresolved D. The CDR3 loop spans 13 amino acids. Trimming took off 2 bases at V and 7 bases at J, with 12 bases between the two ends. Looked up from germline, CDR1 is SGHNT and CDR2 is YYREEE (reference sequence). The CDR3 DNA reads as TGTGCCAGCAGCTTTTACGCACAGAGTGAAGCTTTCTTT. The encoded protein is CASSFYAQSEAFF.

The chain has TRBV3-1 (or the pseudogene TRBV3-2) and TRBJ1-2, with D possibly being TRBD1 (5 bases). The CDR3 sequence is 13 residues long. Germline CDR1 reads LGHDT; CDR2 reads YNNKEL (reference sequence). Trimming left V 4 bases short and J 4 bases short, with 10 bases between. The DNA of the CDR3 is TGTGCCAGCAGCCTAGGGGAATCCTATGGCTACACCTTC. It encodes CASSLGESYGYTF.

The chain employs TRBV6-5 and TRBJ2-7; D is possibly TRBD2 (6 bases). The CDR3 has 14 amino acids. V lost 2 bases and J 2 bases, leaving 10 bases between the germline ends. The germline V gene has CDR1 MNHEY and CDR2 SVGAGI. As DNA, the CDR3 is TGTGCCAGCAGTTACGGATCGGGGGCCTACGAGCAGTACTTC. Translation gives CASSYGSGAYEQYF.

This clone has just one count. V and J are TRBV9 and TRBJ2-7; a possible D gene is TRBD2 (5 bases). CDR3 size: 14 residues. Germline-derived CDR1 and CDR2 are SGDLS and YYNGEE. Trimming removed 2 bases at V and 2 bases at J, with 11 bases between. CDR3 residues: CASSVGDLAYEQYF. The CDR3, as DNA: TGTGCCAGCAGCGTCGGGGATTTGGCCTACGAGCAGTACTTC. The whole variable domain, remainder taken from reference TRBV9 and TRBJ2-7, is DSGVTQTPKHLITATGQRVTLRCSPRSGDLSVYWYQQSLDQGLQFLIQYYNGEERAKGNILERFSAQQFPDLHSELNLSSLELGDSALYFCASSVGDLAYEQYFGPGTRLTVT.

The chain has TRBV2 and TRBJ2-1; tentatively, D is TRBD2 (6 bases). With 5 bases removed from V and 3 bases from J, the gap between germline ends came to 14 bases. The CDR3 spans 15 residues. In germline, CDR1 is SNHLY, CDR2 FYNNEI. The CDR3 sequence: CASSPNRGSYNEQFF. CDR3 DNA sequence: TGTGCCAGCAGTCCTAACCGGGGGAGCTACAATGAGCAGTTCTTC.

The chain recombines TRBV11-3 with TRBJ1-4; 7 bases agree with TRBD1. V was clipped by 5 bases and J by 0 bases; unmatched bases: 9. The CDR3 spans 17 residues. Germline values: CDR1 SGHNT, CDR2 YENEEA. CDR3 amino acids: CASSLNRGTSTNEKLFF. DNA for the CDR3: TGTGCCAGCAGCCTAAACAGGGGAACCTCAACTAATGAAAAACTGTTTTTT.

The gene calls are TRBV5-1 and TRBJ2-5; TRBD1 agrees at 7 bases. V trimming: 2 bases; J trimming: 1 base; junction bases outside the gene matches: 2. Germline assignment: CDR1 SGHRS and CDR2 YFSETQ. The CDR3 has 14 residues. DNA for the CDR3: TGCGCCAGCAGCTTACAGGGGTCCCAAGAGACCCAGTACTTC. Translation gives CASSLQGSQETQYF. The complete variable domain, with remaining parts taken from reference TRBV5-1 and TRBJ2-5, reads KAGVTQTPRYLIKTRGQQVTLSCSPISGHRSVSWYQQTPGQGLQFLFEYFSETQRNKGNFPGRFSGRQFSNSRSEMNVSTLELGDSALYLCASSLQGSQETQYFGPGTRLLVL.

As regards this clone: Different DNA sequences within this sample yield the same CDR3. The chain links TRBV18 to TRBJ1-1; TRBD1 aligns across 7 bases. The ends lost 3 bases at V and 3 bases at J; junction bases unmatched: 1. The CDR3 extends over 13 amino acids. Germline assignment: CDR1 KGHSH and CDR2 LQKENI. The CDR3 DNA sequence: TGTGCCAGCTCACCCACAGGGGACACTGAAGCTTTCTTT. It translates to CASSPTGDTEAFF.

This chain joins TRBV30 and TRBJ1-3; D is unclear. V lost 3 bases, J lost 0 bases, and 3 bases lay in between. CDR1 is GTSNPN and CDR2 is SVGIG in the germline V gene (reference sequence). This CDR3 spans 12 amino acids. Written as DNA, the CDR3 is TGTGCCTGGAGCCTCTCTGGAAACACCATATATTTT. This encodes CAWSLSGNTIYF.